This is a list of T cell receptor beta chains from one sample in a study of T cells in Graves' hyperthyroidism and ophthalmopathy. In TCRdb, the multiplex PCR reads were re-called with MiXCR into one record per CDR3 protein. The sample shows roughly 360,000 distinct CDR3 sequences, approximately 15% of them seen only once. The material sequenced was blood. The origin of the receptors is a man aged 30-40 years with Graves' hyperthyroidism that later progressed to Graves' ophthalmopathy. CDR3s include the opening cysteine and the closing phenylalanine or tryptophan. The order of the fields is CDR3 protein, CDR3 DNA, clone size, V gene, J gene, D gene. The D gene is left open where the match is weak. Size is stated for part of the rows, as once, few or many counts, or as a class when the clone is expanded.

cdr3_aa: CASRDRGGNEQFF; cdr3_nt: TGTGCCAGCAGGGACAGGGGTGGCAATGAGCAGTTCTTC; clone_size: once; v_call: TRBV27; j_call: TRBJ2-1; d_call: TRBD1
cdr3_aa: CASTLRPGGTQPQHF; cdr3_nt: TGTGCCAGCACCTTACGGCCAGGGGGCACTCAGCCCCAGCATTTT; clone_size: many; v_call: TRBV6-1; j_call: TRBJ1-5; d_call: TRBD1
cdr3_aa: CATSDSTGGNQPQHF; cdr3_nt: TGTGCCACCAGTGATTCTACAGGGGGCAATCAGCCCCAGCATTTT; clone_size: many; v_call: TRBV24-1; j_call: TRBJ1-5; d_call: TRBD1
cdr3_aa: CASSPFLGAGNTIYF; cdr3_nt: TGTGCCAGCAGCCCCTTTTTAGGGGCTGGAAACACCATATATTTT; clone_size: many; v_call: TRBV11-2; j_call: TRBJ1-3; d_call: -
cdr3_aa: CASSQSSTHYGYTF; cdr3_nt: TGTGCCAGCAGCCAATCCTCGACCCACTATGGCTACACCTTC; clone_size: -; v_call: TRBV4-2; j_call: TRBJ1-2; d_call: -
cdr3_aa: CSARGSLTTGELFF; cdr3_nt: TGCAGTGCTAGGGGCTCCCTGACTACCGGGGAGCTGTTTTTT; clone_size: many; v_call: TRBV20-1; j_call: TRBJ2-2; d_call: -
cdr3_aa: CASSHIATDYEQYF; cdr3_nt: TGTGCCAGCAGCCATATAGCGACCGATTACGAGCAGTACTTC; clone_size: once; v_call: TRBV14; j_call: TRBJ2-7; d_call: -
cdr3_aa: CASSLGAGRAVEFKVGNTIYF; cdr3_nt: TGTGCCAGCAGCCTAGGGGCGGGGCGAGCCGTGGAATTCAAAGTTGGAAACACCATATATTTT; clone_size: -; v_call: TRBV12-3/TRBV12-4; j_call: TRBJ1-3; d_call: -
cdr3_aa: CASSDNTGLAAFF; cdr3_nt: TGTGCCAGCAGTGATAATACAGGTTTAGCTGCTTTCTTT; clone_size: many; v_call: TRBV2; j_call: TRBJ1-1; d_call: -
cdr3_aa: CSASGTGVEWQPQHF; cdr3_nt: TGCAGTGCTTCCGGGACAGGGGTAGAGTGGCAGCCCCAGCATTTT; clone_size: many; v_call: TRBV20-1; j_call: TRBJ1-5; d_call: TRBD1
cdr3_aa: CASFPGQGKNIQYF; cdr3_nt: TGTGCCAGCTTTCCGGGACAGGGGAAAAACATTCAGTACTTC; clone_size: many; v_call: TRBV2; j_call: TRBJ2-4; d_call: TRBD1
cdr3_aa: CASSFDGTDTQYF; cdr3_nt: TGCGCCAGCAGCTTCGACGGCACAGATACGCAGTATTTT; clone_size: many; v_call: TRBV5-1; j_call: TRBJ2-3; d_call: -
cdr3_aa: CASTFRSMYYGYTF; cdr3_nt: TGTGCCAGCACCTTCCGGTCGATGTACTATGGCTACACCTTC; clone_size: few; v_call: TRBV12-3/TRBV12-4; j_call: TRBJ1-2; d_call: -
cdr3_aa: CASSPFEASSYNSPLHF; cdr3_nt: TGTGCCAGCTCACCTTTCGAGGCGAGCTCCTATAATTCACCCCTCCACTTT; clone_size: many; v_call: TRBV18; j_call: TRBJ1-6; d_call: -
cdr3_aa: CASSLEGGGVTEAFF; cdr3_nt: TGTGCCAGCAGCTTAGAGGGAGGGGGCGTTACTGAAGCTTTCTTT; clone_size: many; v_call: TRBV7-6; j_call: TRBJ1-1; d_call: TRBD1
cdr3_aa: CASRLGIYEQYF; cdr3_nt: TGTGCCAGCAGACTGGGGATCTACGAGCAGTACTTC; clone_size: many; v_call: TRBV28; j_call: TRBJ2-7; d_call: -
cdr3_aa: CASSQTPGTANEKLFF; cdr3_nt: TGCGCCAGCAGCCAGACTCCGGGGACAGCTAATGAAAAACTGTTTTTT; clone_size: many; v_call: TRBV4-1; j_call: TRBJ1-4; d_call: TRBD1
cdr3_aa: CASSTGPGLDADTQYF; cdr3_nt: TGTGCCAGCTCAACCGGCCCGGGACTAGATGCAGATACGCAGTATTTT; clone_size: many; v_call: TRBV18; j_call: TRBJ2-3; d_call: TRBD2
cdr3_aa: CASRDTGRPNQPQHF; cdr3_nt: TGTGCCAGTAGGGACACTGGACGGCCCAATCAGCCCCAGCATTTT; clone_size: many; v_call: TRBV19; j_call: TRBJ1-5; d_call: -
cdr3_aa: CASSYDPTGGPSAYEQYF; cdr3_nt: TGTGCCAGCAGTTACGATCCCACGGGGGGACCTTCGGCCTACGAGCAGTACTTC; clone_size: few; v_call: TRBV6-2/TRBV6-3; j_call: TRBJ2-7; d_call: TRBD2
cdr3_aa: CASSPPSSRETQYF; cdr3_nt: TGTGCCAGCTCACCACCGAGCTCCCGGGAGACCCAGTACTTC; clone_size: -; v_call: TRBV18; j_call: TRBJ2-5; d_call: -
cdr3_aa: CASSQAVVTDTQYF; cdr3_nt: TGCGCCAGCAGCCAAGCAGTAGTGACAGATACGCAGTATTTT; clone_size: -; v_call: TRBV4-1; j_call: TRBJ2-3; d_call: -
cdr3_aa: CASSLGGGGRTYEQYF; cdr3_nt: TGCGCCAGCAGCTTGGGGGGGGGGGGTAGAACGTACGAGCAGTACTTC; clone_size: -; v_call: TRBV5-1; j_call: TRBJ2-7; d_call: TRBD2
cdr3_aa: CASSLTSASYEQYF; cdr3_nt: TGTGCCAGCAGCTTAACAAGTGCCTCCTACGAGCAGTACTTC; clone_size: few; v_call: TRBV7-6; j_call: TRBJ2-7; d_call: -
cdr3_aa: CASSLQFGGREQYF; cdr3_nt: TGTGCCAGCAGCTTACAATTCGGGGGAAGAGAGCAGTACTTC; clone_size: many; v_call: TRBV7-2; j_call: TRBJ2-7; d_call: -
cdr3_aa: CASSPQGPSNQPQHF; cdr3_nt: TGTGCCAGCAGCCCACAGGGACCGAGCAATCAGCCCCAGCATTTT; clone_size: many; v_call: TRBV7-8; j_call: TRBJ1-5; d_call: -
cdr3_aa: CASSLEEWTEAFF; cdr3_nt: TGCGCCAGCAGCTTGGAAGAGTGGACTGAAGCTTTCTTT; clone_size: many; v_call: TRBV5-1; j_call: TRBJ1-1; d_call: -
cdr3_aa: CASSWGQHNEQFF; cdr3_nt: TGTGCCAGCAGTTGGGGACAGCACAATGAGCAGTTCTTC; clone_size: -; v_call: TRBV12-3/TRBV12-4; j_call: TRBJ2-1; d_call: TRBD1